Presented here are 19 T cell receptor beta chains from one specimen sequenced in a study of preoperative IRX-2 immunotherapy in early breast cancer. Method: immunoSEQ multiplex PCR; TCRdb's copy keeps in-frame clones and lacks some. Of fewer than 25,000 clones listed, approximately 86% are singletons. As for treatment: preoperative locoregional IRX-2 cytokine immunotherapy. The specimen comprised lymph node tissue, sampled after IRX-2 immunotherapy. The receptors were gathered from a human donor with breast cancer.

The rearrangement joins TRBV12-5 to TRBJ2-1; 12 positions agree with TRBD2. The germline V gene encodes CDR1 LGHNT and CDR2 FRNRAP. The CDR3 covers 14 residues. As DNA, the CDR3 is TGTGCCAGCCGAACTAGCGGGGGGAAAAATGAGCAGTTCTTC. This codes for CASRTSGGKNEQFF.

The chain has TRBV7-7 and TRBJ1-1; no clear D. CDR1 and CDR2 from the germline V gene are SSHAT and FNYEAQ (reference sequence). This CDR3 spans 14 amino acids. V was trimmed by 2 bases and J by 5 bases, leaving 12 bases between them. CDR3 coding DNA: TGTGCCAGCAGCTTAATGGTTGGGGAAACTGAAGCTTTCTTT. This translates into CASSLMVGETEAFF.

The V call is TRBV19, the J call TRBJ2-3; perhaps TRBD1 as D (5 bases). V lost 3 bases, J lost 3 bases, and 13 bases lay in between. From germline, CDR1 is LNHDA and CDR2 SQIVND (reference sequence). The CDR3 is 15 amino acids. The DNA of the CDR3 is TGTGCCAGTAGTATGGGGTTGGGGCCGACAGATACGCAGTATTTT. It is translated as CASSMGLGPTDTQYF.

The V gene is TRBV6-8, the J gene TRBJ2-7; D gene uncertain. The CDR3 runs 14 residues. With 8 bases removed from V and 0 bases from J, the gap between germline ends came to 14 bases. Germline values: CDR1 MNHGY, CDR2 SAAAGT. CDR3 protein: CASRRTQSSYEQYF. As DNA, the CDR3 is TGTGCCAGCCGAAGAACACAGAGCTCCTACGAGCAGTACTTC.

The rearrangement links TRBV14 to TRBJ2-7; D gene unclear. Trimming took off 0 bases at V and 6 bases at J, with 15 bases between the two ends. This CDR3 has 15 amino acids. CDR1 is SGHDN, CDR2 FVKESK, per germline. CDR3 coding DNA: TGTGCCAGCAGCCAAGATCTGGGGTCTTTTGTCGAGCAGTACTTC. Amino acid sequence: CASSQDLGSFVEQYF.

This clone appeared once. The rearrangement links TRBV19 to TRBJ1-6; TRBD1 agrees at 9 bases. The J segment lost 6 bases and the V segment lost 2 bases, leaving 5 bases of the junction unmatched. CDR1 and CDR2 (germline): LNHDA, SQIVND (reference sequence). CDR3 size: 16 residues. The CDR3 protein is CASSITGGRGNSPLHF. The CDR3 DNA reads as TGTGCCAGTAGTATAACAGGGGGCAGGGGTAATTCACCCCTCCACTTT.

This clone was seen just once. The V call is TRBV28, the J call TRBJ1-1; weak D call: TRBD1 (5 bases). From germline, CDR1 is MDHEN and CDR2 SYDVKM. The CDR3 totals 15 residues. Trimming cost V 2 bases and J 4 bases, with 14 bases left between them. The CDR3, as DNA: TGTGCCAGCAGTTTAGGGTTCAGGGTCGGCACTGAAGCTTTCTTT. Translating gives CASSLGFRVGTEAFF.

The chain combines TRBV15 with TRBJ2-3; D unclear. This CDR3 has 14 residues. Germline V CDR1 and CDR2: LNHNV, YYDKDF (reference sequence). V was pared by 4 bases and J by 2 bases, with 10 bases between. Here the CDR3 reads CATSTLVPTDTQYF. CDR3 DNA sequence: TGTGCCACCAGCACTCTAGTACCCACAGATACGCAGTATTTT.

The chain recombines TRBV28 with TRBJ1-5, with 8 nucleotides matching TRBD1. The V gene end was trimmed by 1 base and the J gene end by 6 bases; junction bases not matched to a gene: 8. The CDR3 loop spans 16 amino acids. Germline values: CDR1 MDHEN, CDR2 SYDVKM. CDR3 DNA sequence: TGTGCCAGCAGTTTATTCCTAGCCAGGGGGCTTCAGCCCCAGCATTTT. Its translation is CASSLFLARGLQPQHF.

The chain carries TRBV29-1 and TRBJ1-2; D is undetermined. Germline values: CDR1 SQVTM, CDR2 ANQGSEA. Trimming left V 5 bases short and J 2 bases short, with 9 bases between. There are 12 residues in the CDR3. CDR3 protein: CSVMLRNYGYTF. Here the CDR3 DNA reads TGCAGCGTTATGTTACGAAACTATGGCTACACCTTC.

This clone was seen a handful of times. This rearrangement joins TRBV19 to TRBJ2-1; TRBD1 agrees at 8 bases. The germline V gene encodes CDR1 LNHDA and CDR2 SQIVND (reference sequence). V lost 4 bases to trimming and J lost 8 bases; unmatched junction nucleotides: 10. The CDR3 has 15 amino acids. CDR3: CASSTGTGRGHEQFF. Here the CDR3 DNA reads TGTGCCAGTAGTACCGGGACAGGACGGGGCCATGAGCAGTTCTTC.

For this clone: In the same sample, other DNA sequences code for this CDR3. The CDR3 DNA sequence: TGCGCCAGCAGCTTGGGGGACGGTAATGAAAAACTGTTTTTT. Protein sequence: CASSLGDGNEKLFF. This rearrangement joins TRBV5-1 to TRBJ1-4; possible D gene TRBD1, 5 bases. The germline V and J ends were trimmed by 0 bases and 4 bases, with 7 bases remaining between them. The germline V gene encodes CDR1 SGHRS and CDR2 YFSETQ. CDR3 length: 14 amino acids.

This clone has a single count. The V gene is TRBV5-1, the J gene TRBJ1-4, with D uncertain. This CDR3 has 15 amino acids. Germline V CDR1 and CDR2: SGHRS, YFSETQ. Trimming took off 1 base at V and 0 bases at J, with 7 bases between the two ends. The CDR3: CASSLIPSTNEKLFF. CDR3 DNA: TGCGCCAGCAGCTTGATACCCTCAACTAATGAAAAACTGTTTTTT.

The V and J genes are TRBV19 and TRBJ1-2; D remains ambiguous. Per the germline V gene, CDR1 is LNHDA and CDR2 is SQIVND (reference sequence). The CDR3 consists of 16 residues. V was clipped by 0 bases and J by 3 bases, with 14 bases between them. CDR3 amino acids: CASSIDATANYYGYTF. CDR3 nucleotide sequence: TGTGCCAGTAGTATAGACGCAACAGCTAATTACTATGGCTACACCTTC.

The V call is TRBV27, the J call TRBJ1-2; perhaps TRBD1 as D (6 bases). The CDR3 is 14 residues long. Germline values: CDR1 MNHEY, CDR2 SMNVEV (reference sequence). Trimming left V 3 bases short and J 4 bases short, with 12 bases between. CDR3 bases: TGTGCCAGCAGTTTCGGCCAGGGGCTCTATGGCTACACCTTC. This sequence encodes CASSFGQGLYGYTF.

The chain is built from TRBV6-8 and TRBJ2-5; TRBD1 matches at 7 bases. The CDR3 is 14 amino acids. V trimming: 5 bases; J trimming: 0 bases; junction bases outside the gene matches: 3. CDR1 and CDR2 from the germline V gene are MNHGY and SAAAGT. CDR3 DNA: TGTGCCAGCAGTAGGGACAGCAACCAAGAGACCCAGTACTTC. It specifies CASSRDSNQETQYF.

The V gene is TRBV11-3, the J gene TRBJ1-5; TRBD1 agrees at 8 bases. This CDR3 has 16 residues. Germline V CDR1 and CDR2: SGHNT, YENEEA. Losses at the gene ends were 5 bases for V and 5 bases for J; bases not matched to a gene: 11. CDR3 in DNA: TGTGCCAGCAGCCCCGGACAGTCAGGGGGCTATCAGCCCCAGCATTTT. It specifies CASSPGQSGGYQPQHF.

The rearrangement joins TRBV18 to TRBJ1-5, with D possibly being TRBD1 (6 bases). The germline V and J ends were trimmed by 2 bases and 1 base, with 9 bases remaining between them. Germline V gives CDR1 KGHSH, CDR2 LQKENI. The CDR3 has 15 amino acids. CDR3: CASSPGGRSNQPQHF. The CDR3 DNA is TGTGCCAGCTCACCAGGGGGCCGGAGCAATCAGCCCCAGCATTTT.

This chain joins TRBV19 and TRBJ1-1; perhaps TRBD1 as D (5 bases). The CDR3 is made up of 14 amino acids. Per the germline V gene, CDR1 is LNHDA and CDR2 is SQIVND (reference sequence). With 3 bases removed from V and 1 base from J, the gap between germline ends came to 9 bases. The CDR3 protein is CASSILTANTEAFF. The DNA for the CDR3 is TGTGCCAGTAGTATCTTGACAGCGAACACTGAAGCTTTCTTT. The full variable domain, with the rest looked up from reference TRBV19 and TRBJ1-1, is DGGITQSPKYLFRKEGQNVTLSCEQNLNHDAMYWYRQDPGQGLRLIYYSQIVNDFQKGDIAEGYSVSREKKESFPLTVTSAQKNPTAFYLCASSILTANTEAFFGQGTRLTVV.